The source of this T cell receptor beta chain is a study of T cell changes during pregnancy in multiple sclerosis. This CDR3 is 15 amino acids long. V lost 8 bases to trimming and J lost 1 base; unmatched junction nucleotides: 9. The germline V gene encodes CDR1 SNHLY and CDR2 FYNNEI. Clones were read by immunoSEQ multiplex PCR, and TCRdb kept only the in-frame ones, dropping some. The sample includes 45,000 to 60,000 clones, 75% to 95% seen only once; the top ten take 1% to 1.5%. The sample was peripheral blood, taken after pregnancy. The source of this sequence is a female donor in good health, enrolled as a control in a pregnancy study. The chain is built from TRBV2 and TRBJ2-3, with TRBD1 matching over 7 bases. CDR3 loop: CASGKTGVGTDTQYF. The CDR3 nucleotides are TGTGCCAGCGGGAAAACAGGGGTCGGCACAGATACGCAGTATTTT.